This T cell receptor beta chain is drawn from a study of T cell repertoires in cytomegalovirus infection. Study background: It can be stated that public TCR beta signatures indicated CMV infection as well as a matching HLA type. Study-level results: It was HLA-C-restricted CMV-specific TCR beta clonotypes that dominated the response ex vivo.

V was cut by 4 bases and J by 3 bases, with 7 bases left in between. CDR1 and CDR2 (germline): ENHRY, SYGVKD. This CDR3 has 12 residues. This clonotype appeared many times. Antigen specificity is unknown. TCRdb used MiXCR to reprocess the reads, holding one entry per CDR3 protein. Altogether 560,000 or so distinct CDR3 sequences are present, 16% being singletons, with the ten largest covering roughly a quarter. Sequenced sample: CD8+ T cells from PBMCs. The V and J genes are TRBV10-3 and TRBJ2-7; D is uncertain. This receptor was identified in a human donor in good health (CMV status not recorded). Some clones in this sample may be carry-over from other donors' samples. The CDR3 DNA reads TGTGCCATCAGTGGGGCTAACTACGAGCAGTACTTC. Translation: CAISGANYEQYF.